This T cell receptor (beta chain) was recovered during a study of cytomegalovirus exposure and HLA in healthy donors (dated by TCRdb to about 2017). For context, the study as a whole: An earlier analysis of around 600 of the donors reported about 250 Gb of sequence data and 117 million unique TCR beta sequences from some 180 million T cells. An early release that covered some 630 HLA-typed donors contained 300 to 350 gigabases of sequencing data and tens of millions of unique TCR sequences. Of the 300 to 500 genotyped donors, roughly 76% were placed in the genetic ancestry cluster associated with self-reported Caucasian donors. The study aimed to test whether signatures of past pathogen exposure could be identified by cataloging public T cell receptors. The study profiled the T cell repertoires of hundreds of subjects by immunosequencing and related them to cytomegalovirus serostatus. Besides the first cohort of approximately 710 subjects, a separate validation cohort made up of around 120 different subjects was used. To predict cytomegalovirus infection status, the study combined high-throughput TCR immunosequencing, statistical association of individual TCRs with disease status, and machine learning. A later analysis re-analyzed previously published TCR beta repertoires from 650 to 800 donors and added high-resolution HLA genotyping to study TCR occurrence patterns. In the later analysis, no new phenotypic data were used to find candidate immune exposures; instead, reliance was placed on TCR beta sequences and their occurrence across donors. To decide whether each TCR beta V gene segment behaved as functional or pseudogenic, an earlier analysis of some 570 of the donors relied on high-throughput TCR beta sequencing. Donor age, sex, ethnicity and CMV serostatus were compiled together with the repertoire data. A later genetic analysis used genome-wide SNP genotypes for about 65% of the 666 donors, treating that subset as a discovery cohort. All discovery cohort repertoires had been generated on a single sequencing platform. HLA typing included class I and class II loci at four-digit resolution. The number of typed donors differed by locus: about 620-640 for A, B, C, DRB1 and DQB1; some 540 for DQA1; approximately 600 for DPA1; and about 450 for DPB1. Roughly 5 DR-DQ haplotypes were treated as single units for association and clustering because of strong linkage in the cohort. Among some 400 genotyped donors of the cohort, an average of about 220,000 unique TCR beta nucleotide sequences was sequenced per donor, of which roughly 17% were non-productive.

The cohort consisted of 600 to 750 healthy bone marrow donors. At the time of sampling, all cohort members were nominally healthy, though unrecorded immune exposures were likely present. The donor was CMV seropositive and belonged to the group of 250 to 300 seropositive cohort members. A peripheral blood sample was collected from each donor, and TCR beta sequencing was performed on peripheral blood mononuclear cells. Genomic DNA extraction from the blood cell samples was performed with the Qiagen DNeasy Blood Extraction Kit. The paper's findings and limits, for the study overall: Only TCR beta chains were sequenced in this cohort, and the absence of alpha or paired-chain data limited detectable features. In a later analysis, HLA-associated TCR beta chains showed more clonal expansion and lower generation probabilities than non-associated chains that were equally common. According to the authors, the approach could potentially be generalized to other disease states and immunological phenotypes. In a later analysis, most CMV-associated TCR beta chains were found to appear HLA-restricted, with HLA associations seemingly driven largely by CMV exposure. In the study, approximately 150 TCR beta chains were listed as associated with cytomegalovirus. A later analysis reported that several top co-occurrence clusters appeared linked to parvovirus B19, influenza, CMV and Epstein-Barr virus. Across donors, most TCR sequences were observed very rarely, whereas some public TCRs were present in many individuals. HLA typing was unavailable for some donors at each locus, so association tests used only the typed subset. Specific HLA alleles were associated with 15,000 to 20,000 TCR beta sequences at a false discovery rate of 0.05 in a later analysis. A cluster of highly shared sequence variants was judged likely to be a technical artifact of the sequencing pipeline. The only immune exposure information available for the cohort was CMV serostatus. Fewer than 20 rarely observed V segments, including chromosome 9 orphons, were excluded from the earlier analysis of approximately 600 of the donors because counts were too low. A further reported finding was that TCR beta sequences accurately predicted the HLA-A and HLA-B alleles for most subjects in the first cohort. Assigning TCR associations to individual alleles was difficult when HLA alleles, especially DR and DQ, strongly co-occurred. Some IMGT-functional V segments, including TRBV6-2 and TRBV6-3, could not be distinguished by the 87-base-pair reads and were therefore excluded. Three of the identified cytomegalovirus-associated TCR beta chains were confirmed in vitro to be specific for cytomegalovirus antigens. Cytomegalovirus status was reported to be diagnosed by the classifier with high specificity and sensitivity in both the original and validation cohorts. Compared with the approximately 720-donor mean, donors in an Asian-associated ancestry cluster had fewer N-insertions in productive TCRs, according to a later genetic analysis. Sequencing depth was assumed to be roughly uniform across donors in the presence/absence analyses, though that assumption may not hold. Linkage disequilibrium might explain the correlated functional status among segregating V segments, but an unknown experimental factor could not be ruled out. In an earlier analysis of 587 of the donors, most TCR beta V segments were observed in productive rearrangements about 90% or about 30% of the time, broadly matching IMGT annotations. According to a later analysis, TCR association rates differed among HLA loci, with DRB1 alleles showing the most associated TCRs and HLA-C alleles showing the fewest. A later genetic analysis associated a missense DCLRE1C variant with V-gene and J-gene trimming of TCR beta chains, and an independent cohort replicated the association.

From its cysteine to its phenylalanine, the CDR3 spans 13 amino acids. The kept DNA is CDR3 alone, 39 bases in frame from the first base. CDR1 and CDR2 are drawn from the germline V gene: LGHNA, YNFKEQ. V is reduced by 3 bases and J by 4 bases, leaving a spacing of 8 bases between them. Notes on this clone: It has no known antigen specificity. Per-nucleotide qualities are absent, and no much larger clonotype sits a single base away.

Library construction relied on the immunoSEQ multiplex PCR assay. The multiplex PCR relied on a mix of 60 forward primers for TCR Vbeta segments and 13 reverse primers for TCR Jbeta segments. A multiplex PCR assay on genomic DNA amplified the CDR3 region of rearranged TCR beta genes. On the Illumina HiSeq System, the amplified TCR beta libraries were sequenced as 87-base-pair reads. The authors processed their data as follows. A later analysis tallied 75 million to 95 million unique TCR beta chains across the 610 or so repertoires, and roughly 11 million of those chains were shared by two or more donors. To remove PCR and sequencing errors, raw reads were error-corrected and collapsed into unique sequences using a nearest-neighbor algorithm that merged closely related sequences. Alignment of CDR3 sequences to IMGT reference sequences was used to assign V, D and J gene segments. Each retained sequence needed at least a six-nucleotide match to both a V gene segment and a J gene segment. Rearrangements were called productive when the CDR3 lacked stop codons and stayed in frame with V and J; all others were non-productive. CDR3 was defined according to IMGT convention as the region running from the second conserved V-encoded cysteine to the conserved J-encoded phenylalanine. The earlier analysis of about 560 of the donors excluded any sequence lacking an unambiguous match to a single V gene segment. In an earlier analysis of several hundred of the donors, V segments were called functional above 56.7% productive rearrangements and were called segregating when the between-donor standard deviation exceeded 5%. A statistical classification framework was developed to diagnose cytomegalovirus status using the catalog of TCR beta chain sequences. In a later analysis, V and J genes were assigned by comparing TCR nucleotide sequences against IMGT/GENE-DB human TR gene sequences. The TCRdist pipeline was used in a later analysis to assign CDR3 sequences and most-parsimonious VDJ recombination scenarios. A later analysis defined each TCR beta chain by its CDR3 amino acid sequence plus V-gene family, and excluded reads lacking a unique V-gene family. A later analysis removed several hundred highly shared, low-generation-probability nucleotide sequences to deal with suspected cross-contamination and a sequencing artifact. In a later analysis, a clonal expansion index was calculated for each public chain from normalized within-repertoire ranks of inferred template counts. A later analysis computed generation probabilities with a VDJ recombination model fitted to out-of-frame rearrangements, and checked the results against IGoR. Hypergeometric tests were used in a later analysis to score TCR-TCR, TCR-HLA and TCR-CMV co-occurrence, with a repertoire-size bias correction applied to the TCR pairs. A later analysis estimated false discovery rates by permuting HLA or CMV assignments 20 times. In a later analysis, co-occurring TCRs were grouped using DBSCAN, with TCRdist sequence similarity added in when clustering inside HLA-allele-positive subsets. Repertoires with fewer than 30,000 or more than 120,000 public chains, plus five repertoires with anomalous nucleotide sharing, were excluded from co-occurrence clustering. TCRdb took over this immuneACCESS table, retaining in-frame rearrangements with V and J assigned. Such tables are incomplete; in checked studies, under half of the missing clones stem from an unresolved V gene, and the remainder is unexplained. The DNA was the basis for D and trimming; V, J and clone size are from that table. Within this sample are roughly 150,000 clones, with about 88% of them counted one time only. In total, the top ten clones hold just over 2.5% of the sample.

The V gene is TRBV4-2 and the J gene is TRBJ2-3; the D gene lacks a confident call. The sample taken for sequencing was PBMCs. This receptor was identified in a man aged 25 to 40 in good health and CMV-seropositive. At the DNA level, the sequence is TGTGCCAGCAGCCACGTCTTCGCAGATACGCAGTATTTT. The encoded protein is CASSHVFADTQYF.